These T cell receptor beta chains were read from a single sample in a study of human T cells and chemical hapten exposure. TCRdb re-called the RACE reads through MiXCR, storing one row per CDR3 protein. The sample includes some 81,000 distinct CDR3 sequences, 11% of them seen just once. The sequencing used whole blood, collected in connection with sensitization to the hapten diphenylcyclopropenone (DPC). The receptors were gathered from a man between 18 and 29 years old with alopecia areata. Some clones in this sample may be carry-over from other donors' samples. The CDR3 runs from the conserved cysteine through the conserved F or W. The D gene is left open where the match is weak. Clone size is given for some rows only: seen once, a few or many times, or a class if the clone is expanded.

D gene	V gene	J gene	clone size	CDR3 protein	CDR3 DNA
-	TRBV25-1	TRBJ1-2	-	CASSATYGYTF	TGTGCCAGCAGTGCTACCTATGGCTACACCTTC
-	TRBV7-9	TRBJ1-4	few	CASSLAWSAAVEKLFF	TGTGCCAGCAGCTTAGCTTGGTCGGCAGCCGTTGAAAAACTGTTTTTT
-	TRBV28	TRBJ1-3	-	CASSLRVSGNTIYF	TGTGCCAGCAGTCTCAGGGTTTCTGGAAACACCATATATTTT
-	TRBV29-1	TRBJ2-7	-	CSVVYDYEQYF	TGCAGCGTTGTATATGACTACGAGCAGTACTTC
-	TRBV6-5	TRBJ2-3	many	CASSGIGTPPVSTDTQYF	TGTGCCAGCAGCGGAATCGGTACCCCGCCAGTTAGCACAGATACGCAGTATTTT
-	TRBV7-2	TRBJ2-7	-	CASSFGRKVNKQYF	TGTGCCAGCAGCTTCGGCAGGAAAGTGAATAAGCAGTACTTC
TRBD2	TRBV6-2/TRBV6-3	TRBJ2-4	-	CASRTQRGTRLAKNIQYF	TGTGCCAGCAGAACCCAGCGGGGAACCAGACTAGCCAAAAACATTCAGTACTTC
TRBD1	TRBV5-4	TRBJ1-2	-	CASSTDRNHGYTF	TGTGCCAGCAGCACGGACAGGAACCATGGCTACACCTTC
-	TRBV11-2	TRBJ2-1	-	CASSLSWNAGVPFYNEQFF	TGTGCCAGCAGCTTAAGTTGGAACGCAGGGGTCCCATTTTACAATGAGCAGTTCTTC
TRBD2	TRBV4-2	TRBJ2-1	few	CASSQDERGAYNEQFF	TGTGCCAGCAGCCAAGACGAACGGGGGGCCTACAATGAGCAGTTCTTC
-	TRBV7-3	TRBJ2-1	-	CASSLSPGGESYNEQFF	TGTGCCAGCAGCCTAAGCCCTGGGGGCGAGAGCTACAATGAGCAGTTCTTC
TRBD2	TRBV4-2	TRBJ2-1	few	CASSQGALAGGSYALF	TGTGCCAGCAGCCAAGGAGCACTAGCGGGGGGGTCCTACGCGCTCTTC
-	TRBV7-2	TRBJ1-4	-	CASSLDGHDNEKLFF	TGTGCCAGCAGCTTAGATGGGCACGATAATGAAAAACTGTTTTTT
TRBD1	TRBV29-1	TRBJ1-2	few	CSVEDNRGEGYTF	TGCAGCGTTGAAGACAACAGGGGAGAGGGCTACACCTTC
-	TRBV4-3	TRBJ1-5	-	CASSQGQAPHQPQHF	TGCGCCAGCAGCCAAGGGCAGGCCCCCCACCAGCCCCAGCATTTT
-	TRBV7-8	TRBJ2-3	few	CASTGVTRGMTDTQYF	TGTGCCAGCACAGGGGTGACAAGGGGAATGACAGATACGCAGTATTTT
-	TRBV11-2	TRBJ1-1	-	CASSVNTEAFF	TGTGCCAGCAGCGTAAACACTGAAGCTTTCTTT
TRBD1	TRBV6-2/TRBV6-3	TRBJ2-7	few	CASSYYRGSLEQYF	TGTGCCAGCAGTTACTACAGGGGGTCCCTCGAGCAGTACTTC
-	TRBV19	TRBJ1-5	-	CASKGSGISNQPQHF	TGTGCCAGTAAGGGATCTGGCATTAGCAATCAGCCCCAGCATTTT
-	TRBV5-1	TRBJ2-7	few	CASSLDASTYEQYF	TGCGCCAGCAGCTTGGATGCGTCCACCTACGAGCAGTACTTC
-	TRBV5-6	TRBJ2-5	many	CASSAGQSYLAQYF	TGTGCCAGCAGCGCTGGACAGTCTTATCTGGCCCAGTACTTC
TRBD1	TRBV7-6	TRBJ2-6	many	CASSLALSGGVGANVLTF	TGTGCCAGCAGCTTAGCGTTATCAGGGGGCGTCGGGGCCAACGTCCTGACTTTC
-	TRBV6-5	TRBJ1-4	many	CASSTPNEKLFF	TGTGCCAGCAGTACCCCCAATGAAAAACTGTTTTTT
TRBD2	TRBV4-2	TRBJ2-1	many	CASSQGSGGANEQFF	TGTGCCAGCAGCCAAGGTAGCGGGGGGGCGAATGAGCAGTTCTTC
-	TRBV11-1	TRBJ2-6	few	CASSQGGSGANVLTF	TGTGCCAGCAGCCAAGGGGGATCTGGGGCCAACGTCCTGACTTTC